One T cell receptor beta chain is described in this entry. Produced via immunoSEQ multiplex PCR; TCRdb's table is partial and in-frame only. The profile shows 70,000 to 95,000 clones, roughly 90% of them singletons. The time point denotes: pretreatment peripheral blood. The V and J ends lost 3 bases and 3 bases, in that order; junction bases with no gene match: 7. This CDR3 is built from 16 residues. Germline CDR1 SEHNR, CDR2 FQNEAQ (reference sequence). This sample was included in a study of PD-L1 blockade in urothelial cancer. The sample here was PBMCs, taken around atezolizumab (anti-PD-L1) treatment. The receptor was isolated from an elderly woman with urothelial cancer. This sequence joins TRBV7-9 and TRBJ1-5; 8 bases agree with TRBD1. The CDR3 nucleotides are TGTGCCAGCAGCTTCGGAGACAGGGGAAACAATCAGCCCCAGCATTTT. This translates into CASSFGDRGNNQPQHF.